A selection of T cell receptor beta chains follows, all from one sample in a study of OX40 agonist ivuxolimab in advanced cancers. This table comes from immunoSEQ multiplex PCR, and its TCRdb copy is limited to in-frame clones, with some not included. The data hold around 69,000 clones, with about nine tenths observed a single time. The sequenced sample was CD4+ or CD8+ T cells sorted from blood, obtained in a trial of the OX40 agonist ivuxolimab. These TCRs come from an adult with an advanced solid tumor such as melanoma, head and neck, liver or kidney cancer. The CDR3 runs from the conserved cysteine through the conserved F or W. Fields, in order: J gene, clone size, V gene, D gene, CDR3 protein, CDR3 DNA. A D gene is named only where the DNA matches it firmly. Only part of the rows carry a size: once, few, many, or a class if the clone is expanded.

j_gene: TRBJ1-1; abundance: -; v_gene: TRBV29-1; d_gene: -; CDR3aa: CSVDGTANTEAFF; CDR3nt: TGCAGCGTTGACGGGACGGCGAACACTGAAGCTTTCTTT
j_gene: TRBJ2-2; abundance: -; v_gene: TRBV7-8; d_gene: TRBD2; CDR3aa: CASSRDYISPGELFF; CDR3nt: TGTGCCAGCAGCCGGGACTACATAAGTCCCGGGGAGCTGTTTTTT
j_gene: TRBJ2-3; abundance: -; v_gene: TRBV5-1; d_gene: -; CDR3aa: CASSYTGFADTQYF; CDR3nt: TGCGCCAGCAGCTACACAGGGTTCGCAGATACGCAGTATTTT
j_gene: TRBJ1-1; abundance: -; v_gene: TRBV7-2; d_gene: TRBD1; CDR3aa: CASSYDRVNTEAFF; CDR3nt: TGTGCCAGCAGCTACGACAGGGTGAACACTGAAGCTTTCTTT
j_gene: TRBJ2-7; abundance: few; v_gene: TRBV27; d_gene: TRBD2; CDR3aa: CASRRTSGNRYEQYF; CDR3nt: TGTGCCAGCAGAAGGACTAGCGGGAACCGCTACGAGCAGTACTTC
j_gene: TRBJ2-1; abundance: -; v_gene: TRBV25-1; d_gene: TRBD2; CDR3aa: CASSEMGLVDDEQFF; CDR3nt: TGTGCCAGCAGTGAAATGGGACTAGTTGACGATGAGCAGTTCTTC
j_gene: TRBJ2-1; abundance: once; v_gene: TRBV5-1; d_gene: -; CDR3aa: CASSLGGYNEQFF; CDR3nt: TGCGCCAGCAGCTTGGGTGGATACAATGAGCAGTTCTTC
j_gene: TRBJ1-1; abundance: -; v_gene: TRBV19; d_gene: TRBD1; CDR3aa: CASSPPGTGFLYTGAFF; CDR3nt: TGTGCCAGTAGTCCTCCCGGGACAGGGTTCCTGTACACTGGAGCTTTCTTT
j_gene: TRBJ1-5; abundance: -; v_gene: TRBV19; d_gene: -; CDR3aa: CASSVGRGYQPQHF; CDR3nt: TGTGCCAGTAGCGTCGGCAGGGGATATCAGCCCCAGCATTTT
j_gene: TRBJ1-2; abundance: -; v_gene: TRBV5-4; d_gene: -; CDR3aa: CASSENQVYTF; CDR3nt: TGTGCCAGCAGCGAGAATCAGGTCTACACCTTC
j_gene: TRBJ1-1; abundance: -; v_gene: TRBV7-9; d_gene: -; CDR3aa: CASSSQGPTGTAF; CDR3nt: TGTGCCAGCAGCTCGCAGGGGCCCACCGGGACTGCATTT
j_gene: TRBJ2-2; abundance: -; v_gene: TRBV5-5; d_gene: TRBD2; CDR3aa: CASSLEGGPYTGELFF; CDR3nt: TGTGCCAGCAGCTTGGAGGGAGGGCCCTACACCGGGGAGCTGTTTTTT
j_gene: TRBJ1-1; abundance: -; v_gene: TRBV11-3; d_gene: -; CDR3aa: CASSEQGGDTEAFF; CDR3nt: TGTGCCAGCAGCGAACAGGGAGGGGACACTGAAGCTTTCTTT
j_gene: TRBJ2-7; abundance: -; v_gene: TRBV30; d_gene: -; CDR3aa: CAWGRYEQYF; CDR3nt: TGTGCCTGGGGTCGCTACGAGCAGTACTTC
j_gene: TRBJ1-2; abundance: once; v_gene: TRBV28; d_gene: -; CDR3aa: CASIGQGGTYGYTF; CDR3nt: TGTGCCAGCATAGGGCAGGGAGGCACTTATGGCTACACCTTC
j_gene: TRBJ2-2; abundance: -; v_gene: TRBV9; d_gene: -; CDR3aa: CASSVAQTAYTGELFF; CDR3nt: TGTGCCAGCAGCGTTGCGCAGACCGCCTACACCGGGGAGCTGTTTTTT
j_gene: TRBJ1-4; abundance: once; v_gene: TRBV7-8; d_gene: -; CDR3aa: CATLSALTNEKLFF; CDR3nt: TGTGCCACCCTAAGCGCCTTAACTAATGAAAAACTGTTTTTT
j_gene: TRBJ2-5; abundance: -; v_gene: TRBV6-5; d_gene: TRBD2; CDR3aa: CASSSLAGGGGETQYF; CDR3nt: TGTGCCAGCAGTTCTTTAGCGGGAGGCGGGGGTGAGACCCAGTACTTC
j_gene: TRBJ1-4; abundance: -; v_gene: TRBV27; d_gene: TRBD1; CDR3aa: CASSLRGGRANEKLFF; CDR3nt: TGTGCCAGCAGTTTAAGAGGGGGCAGGGCTAATGAAAAACTGTTTTTT
j_gene: TRBJ2-4; abundance: -; v_gene: TRBV5-1; d_gene: TRBD2; CDR3aa: CASSSGLATNIQYF; CDR3nt: TGCGCCAGCAGCTCCGGACTAGCTACAAACATTCAGTACTTC
j_gene: TRBJ2-7; abundance: -; v_gene: TRBV11-2; d_gene: TRBD1; CDR3aa: CASSLLGTGTYEQYF; CDR3nt: TGTGCCAGCAGCTTACTGGGGACAGGGACCTACGAGCAGTACTTC
j_gene: TRBJ2-6; abundance: -; v_gene: TRBV7-3; d_gene: TRBD1; CDR3aa: CASSSGTGTSGANVLTF; CDR3nt: TGTGCCAGCAGCTCCGGGACAGGGACGTCTGGGGCCAACGTCCTGACTTTC
j_gene: TRBJ2-7; abundance: -; v_gene: TRBV5-1; d_gene: -; CDR3aa: CASSPDSYEQYF; CDR3nt: TGCGCCAGCAGCCCCGACAGTTACGAGCAGTACTTC
j_gene: TRBJ2-7; abundance: once; v_gene: TRBV27; d_gene: -; CDR3aa: CASSLDGVYEQYF; CDR3nt: TGTGCCAGCAGTTTAGACGGGGTGTACGAGCAGTACTTC
j_gene: TRBJ1-5; abundance: -; v_gene: TRBV29-1; d_gene: TRBD1; CDR3aa: CSVGGQGSNQPQHF; CDR3nt: TGCAGCGTTGGGGGACAGGGGAGCAATCAGCCCCAGCATTTT
j_gene: TRBJ1-2; abundance: -; v_gene: TRBV7-9; d_gene: -; CDR3aa: CASSLGRPGFYGYTF; CDR3nt: TGTGCCAGCAGCTTAGGTAGACCAGGGTTCTATGGCTACACCTTC
j_gene: TRBJ2-7; abundance: -; v_gene: TRBV18; d_gene: TRBD2; CDR3aa: CASSPGGGSGVLEQYF; CDR3nt: TGTGCCAGCTCACCAGGGGGGGGTAGCGGTGTATTGGAGCAGTACTTC
j_gene: TRBJ2-5; abundance: -; v_gene: TRBV7-2; d_gene: TRBD1; CDR3aa: CASSARTGLAGTQYF; CDR3nt: TGTGCCAGCAGCGCCCGGACAGGTCTCGCGGGGACCCAGTACTTC
j_gene: TRBJ1-2; abundance: -; v_gene: TRBV2; d_gene: -; CDR3aa: CASRGAGSFRGYTF; CDR3nt: TGTGCCAGCAGAGGCGCGGGAAGCTTTCGGGGCTACACCTTC
j_gene: TRBJ2-7; abundance: -; v_gene: TRBV11-3; d_gene: -; CDR3aa: CASSLASGSYEQYF; CDR3nt: TGTGCCAGCAGCTTAGCCTCGGGCAGCTACGAGCAGTACTTC
j_gene: TRBJ1-1; abundance: -; v_gene: TRBV30; d_gene: -; CDR3aa: CAWSGGWAVRTGEAFF; CDR3nt: TGTGCCTGGAGTGGAGGCTGGGCGGTCCGAACAGGGGAAGCTTTCTTT
j_gene: TRBJ2-7; abundance: -; v_gene: TRBV6-6; d_gene: -; CDR3aa: CASSLKTGRGYEQYF; CDR3nt: TGTGCCAGCAGTCTAAAGACAGGGAGGGGGTACGAGCAGTACTTC
j_gene: TRBJ2-2; abundance: -; v_gene: TRBV9; d_gene: -; CDR3aa: CASSRNNQGWIGELFF; CDR3nt: TGTGCCAGCAGTCGAAATAACCAGGGCTGGATCGGGGAGCTGTTTTTT
j_gene: TRBJ1-1; abundance: -; v_gene: TRBV7-3; d_gene: -; CDR3aa: CASSLWGKERVNTEAFF; CDR3nt: TGTGCCAGCAGCTTATGGGGCAAAGAACGAGTGAACACTGAAGCTTTCTTT
j_gene: TRBJ2-7; abundance: once; v_gene: TRBV6-1; d_gene: TRBD2; CDR3aa: CASSEGASGRGEQYF; CDR3nt: TGTGCCAGCAGTGAAGGTGCTAGCGGGAGGGGCGAGCAGTACTTC
j_gene: TRBJ2-7; abundance: -; v_gene: TRBV18; d_gene: TRBD2; CDR3aa: CASSQLGGSRAEQYF; CDR3nt: TGTGCCAGCTCTCAGTTGGGCGGGAGTCGGGCCGAGCAGTACTTC
j_gene: TRBJ1-1; abundance: few; v_gene: TRBV4-1; d_gene: TRBD1; CDR3aa: CASSQEVTGDTEAFF; CDR3nt: TGCGCCAGCAGCCAAGAAGTAACAGGGGACACTGAAGCTTTCTTT
j_gene: TRBJ2-3; abundance: -; v_gene: TRBV6-4; d_gene: -; CDR3aa: CASQALAYTDTQYF; CDR3nt: TGTGCCAGCCAGGCCCTAGCATACACAGATACGCAGTATTTT
j_gene: TRBJ2-1; abundance: -; v_gene: TRBV5-1; d_gene: -; CDR3aa: CASSLEWGSYNEQFF; CDR3nt: TGCGCCAGCAGCTTGGAGTGGGGGTCCTACAATGAGCAGTTCTTC
j_gene: TRBJ1-1; abundance: -; v_gene: TRBV7-8; d_gene: TRBD1; CDR3aa: CASSFKRGRQNTEAFF; CDR3nt: TGTGCCAGCAGCTTTAAAAGGGGGCGGCAGAACACTGAAGCTTTCTTT
j_gene: TRBJ1-1; abundance: -; v_gene: TRBV7-3; d_gene: -; CDR3aa: CASSSGADTEAFF; CDR3nt: TGTGCCAGCAGCTCGGGAGCCGACACTGAAGCTTTCTTT
j_gene: TRBJ1-1; abundance: -; v_gene: TRBV7-3; d_gene: -; CDR3aa: CASSLTMNTEAFF; CDR3nt: TGTGCCAGCAGCTTGACCATGAACACTGAAGCTTTCTTT
j_gene: TRBJ2-1; abundance: -; v_gene: TRBV11-3; d_gene: TRBD2; CDR3aa: CASSLGLAGYNEQFF; CDR3nt: TGTGCCAGCAGCTTAGGACTAGCGGGGTACAATGAGCAGTTCTTC
j_gene: TRBJ1-1; abundance: -; v_gene: TRBV28; d_gene: -; CDR3aa: CASSLGGGMYTEAFF; CDR3nt: TGTGCCAGCAGTCTCGGAGGGGGAATGTACACTGAAGCTTTCTTT
j_gene: TRBJ2-1; abundance: once; v_gene: TRBV7-8; d_gene: -; CDR3aa: CASSLAGFGQFF; CDR3nt: TGTGCCAGCAGCTTAGCGGGTTTTGGGCAGTTCTTC
j_gene: TRBJ2-1; abundance: few; v_gene: TRBV27; d_gene: -; CDR3aa: CASRLTGSVGEQFF; CDR3nt: TGTGCCAGCAGATTGACTGGATCTGTTGGTGAGCAGTTCTTC
j_gene: TRBJ1-1; abundance: once; v_gene: TRBV7-3; d_gene: -; CDR3aa: CASSLTRQTVTEAFF; CDR3nt: TGTGCCAGCAGCTTAACTAGACAGACGGTCACTGAAGCTTTCTTT
j_gene: TRBJ1-1; abundance: -; v_gene: TRBV6-6; d_gene: -; CDR3aa: CASSYLAMASFF; CDR3nt: TGTGCCAGCAGTTACTTAGCCATGGCGTCTTTCTTT
j_gene: TRBJ2-7; abundance: -; v_gene: TRBV5-1; d_gene: TRBD2; CDR3aa: CASSLFGGRMNEQYF; CDR3nt: TGCGCCAGCAGCTTGTTTGGCGGGAGGATGAACGAGCAGTACTTC
j_gene: TRBJ2-3; abundance: -; v_gene: TRBV7-3; d_gene: TRBD2; CDR3aa: CASSPGLAGGGDTQYF; CDR3nt: TGTGCCAGCAGCCCGGGACTAGCGGGAGGTGGAGATACGCAGTATTTT
j_gene: TRBJ1-1; abundance: -; v_gene: TRBV5-4; d_gene: TRBD1; CDR3aa: CASSSGQGLNTEAFF; CDR3nt: TGTGCCAGCAGCTCTGGACAGGGACTGAACACTGAAGCTTTCTTT
j_gene: TRBJ1-4; abundance: -; v_gene: TRBV9; d_gene: -; CDR3aa: CASSVGLGRRQGEKLFF; CDR3nt: TGTGCCAGCAGCGTAGGGTTAGGGCGTCGGCAGGGTGAAAAACTGTTTTTT
j_gene: TRBJ2-3; abundance: -; v_gene: TRBV11-2; d_gene: -; CDR3aa: CASSPRGGGEGTQYF; CDR3nt: TGTGCCAGCAGCCCACGGGGAGGGGGCGAGGGTACGCAGTATTTT
j_gene: TRBJ2-5; abundance: -; v_gene: TRBV11-3; d_gene: TRBD1; CDR3aa: CASRSGTGGETQYF; CDR3nt: TGTGCCAGCCGCTCCGGGACAGGGGGAGAGACCCAGTACTTC